This T cell receptor beta chain is drawn from a study of cytomegalovirus exposure and HLA in healthy donors. The PCR employed 60 Vbeta primers together with 13 Jbeta primers. Clones were read by immunoSEQ multiplex PCR, and TCRdb kept only the in-frame ones, dropping some. The sample has 200,000 or so clones; over 65% are singletons. Trimming pared 2 bases from V and 4 bases from J, leaving 6 bases between. CDR3 length: 12 residues. CDR1 MNHNS and CDR2 SASEGT come from the germline V gene. Sequencing was done on a sample of PBMCs. The genes are TRBV6-1 and TRBJ2-7; the D is unclear. This receptor was taken from a woman aged 30 to 39 in good health and CMV-seronegative. This CDR3 reads CASSELVYEQYF. Written as DNA, the CDR3 is TGTGCCAGCAGTGAATTAGTATACGAGCAGTACTTC.